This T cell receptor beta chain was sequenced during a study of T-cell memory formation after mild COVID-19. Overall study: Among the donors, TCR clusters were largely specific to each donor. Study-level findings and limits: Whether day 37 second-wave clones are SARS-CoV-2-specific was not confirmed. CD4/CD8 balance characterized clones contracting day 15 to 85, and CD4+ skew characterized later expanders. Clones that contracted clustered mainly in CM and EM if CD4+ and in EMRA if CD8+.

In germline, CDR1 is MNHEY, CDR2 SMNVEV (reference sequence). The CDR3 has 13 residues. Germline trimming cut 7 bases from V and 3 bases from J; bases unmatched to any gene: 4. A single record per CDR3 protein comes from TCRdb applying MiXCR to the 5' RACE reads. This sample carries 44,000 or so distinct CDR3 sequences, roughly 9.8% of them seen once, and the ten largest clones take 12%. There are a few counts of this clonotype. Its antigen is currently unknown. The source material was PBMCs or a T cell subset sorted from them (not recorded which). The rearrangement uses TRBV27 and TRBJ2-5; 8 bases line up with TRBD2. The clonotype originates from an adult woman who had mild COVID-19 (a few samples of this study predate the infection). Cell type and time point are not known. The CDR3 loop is CASKLSGKETQYF. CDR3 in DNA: TGTGCCAGCAAACTTAGCGGGAAAGAGACCCAGTACTTC.